A single sample gave rise to the 28 T cell receptor beta chains below, sequenced in a study of cytomegalovirus exposure and HLA in healthy donors. TCRdb keeps only in-frame clones here, not all; method: immunoSEQ multiplex PCR. Of around 190,000 clones listed, roughly 86% are singletons. Material for sequencing was PBMCs. All receptors come from a man under 40 in good health and CMV-seropositive.

The chain couples TRBV19 to TRBJ2-7; D gene unclear. Trimming removed 1 base at V and 2 bases at J, with 6 bases between. CDR1 and CDR2 from the germline V gene are LNHDA and SQIVND (reference sequence). This CDR3 comprises 13 residues. The CDR3 sequence is CASSIGEPYEQYF. CDR3 in DNA: TGTGCCAGTAGTATAGGCGAACCCTACGAGCAGTACTTC.

This chain joins TRBV15 and TRBJ2-5; no clear D. Germline-derived CDR1 and CDR2 are LNHNV and YYDKDF (reference sequence). Between the trimmed V and J ends, which lost 0 bases and 1 base, there was a span of 0 bases. The CDR3 is 12 amino acids. The CDR3 region is CATSRDQETQYF. The CDR3 DNA sequence: TGTGCCACCAGCAGAGACCAAGAGACCCAGTACTTC.

CDR3 DNA sequence: TGTGCCAGCAGTTTGGCAACAGGGGCGAACACTGAAGCTTTCTTT. Amino acid sequence: CASSLATGANTEAFF. The chain uses TRBV27 and TRBJ1-1; TRBD1 matches 7 bases. CDR3 length equals 15 residues. The junction had 5 bases not matched to a gene; V was cut back by 3 bases and J by 1 base. CDR1 and CDR2 (germline): MNHEY, SMNVEV (reference sequence).

V and J are TRBV27 and TRBJ1-4; no clear D gene. The V and J ends lost 5 bases and 4 bases respectively, with 17 bases between them. Germline CDR1 is MNHEY and CDR2 is SMNVEV (reference sequence). This CDR3 contains 16 residues. This CDR3 reads CASSRFREVGNEKLFF. As DNA, the CDR3 is TGTGCCAGCAGTAGATTCCGGGAAGTGGGTAATGAAAAACTGTTTTTT.

V is TRBV5-1 and J is TRBJ2-7; TRBD1 might be the D (6 bases). In germline, CDR1 is SGHRS, CDR2 YFSETQ. The CDR3 is 15 amino acids. V was cut by 0 bases and J by 3 bases, with 13 bases left in between. The CDR3 here is CASSLAQGPDYEQYF. The CDR3 bases are TGCGCCAGCAGCTTGGCACAGGGTCCAGACTACGAGCAGTACTTC.

This clone occurred once. The chain links TRBV6-5 to TRBJ2-5, with 7 bases matching TRBD2. The CDR3 length is 15 residues. V was clipped by 4 bases and J by 1 base; unmatched bases: 6. CDR1 is MNHEY and CDR2 is SVGAGI in the germline V gene. The chain's CDR3 is CASSSPGRGQETQYF. CDR3 DNA sequence: TGTGCCAGCAGTTCCCCAGGGAGGGGCCAAGAGACCCAGTACTTC.

The CDR3: CASNPGRAAEAFF. The CDR3 DNA follows: TGTGCCAGCAACCCCGGCAGGGCGGCTGAAGCTTTCTTT. The rearrangement links TRBV7-9 to TRBJ1-1, with a possible D match to TRBD1 (5 bases). CDR1 is SEHNR and CDR2 is FQNEAQ in the germline V gene (reference sequence). This CDR3 has 13 amino acids. Deletions cut 7 bases from V and 6 bases from J, with 15 bases between. The full variable domain, rest sourced from reference TRBV7-9 and TRBJ1-1, is DTGVSQNPRHKITKRGQNVTFRCDPISEHNRLYWYRQTLGQGPEFLTYFQNEAQLEKSRLLSDRFSAERPKGSFSTLEIQRTEQGDSAMYLCASNPGRAAEAFFGQGTRLTVV.

The V and J genes are TRBV5-4 and TRBJ1-1, with TRBD1 identical over 10 bases. The germline V gene encodes CDR1 SGHNT and CDR2 YYREEE (reference sequence). J lost 1 base, V lost 4 bases, and 7 bases had no gene match. CDR3 length equals 16 residues. The CDR3 DNA follows: TGTGCCAGCAGCCGGGGGGACAGGGGAACGAACACTGAAGCTTTCTTT. It specifies CASSRGDRGTNTEAFF.

The V gene is TRBV5-1, the J gene TRBJ1-1; D remains unclear. The CDR3 has 16 residues. V lost 0 bases and J 6 bases, leaving 18 bases between the germline ends. Germline V gene lookup returns CDR1 SGHRS and CDR2 YFSETQ. CDR3 protein: CASSLGGGLLVSEAFF. The CDR3 bases are TGCGCCAGCAGCTTGGGAGGTGGGCTGCTGGTCTCTGAAGCTTTCTTT.

The chain recombines TRBV11-2 with TRBJ2-5; 10 positions agree with TRBD2. V gave up 4 bases and J gave up 2 bases; unmatched junction bases: 10. There are 17 residues in the CDR3. Germline V CDR1 and CDR2: SGHAT, FQNNGV. As DNA, the CDR3 is TGTGCCAGCAGCTCTAACCCTAGCGGGGGCTTACAAGAGACCCAGTACTTC. It is translated as CASSSNPSGGLQETQYF.

This rearrangement joins TRBV2 to TRBJ1-1; TRBD1 matches 9 bases. This CDR3 comprises 14 residues. Germline V gives CDR1 SNHLY, CDR2 FYNNEI. J gave up 4 bases and V 10 bases, and 10 bases lay outside the gene matches. The CDR3 sequence: CATPGQGLSTEAFF. The CDR3 nucleotides read TGTGCCACCCCGGGACAGGGATTGAGCACTGAAGCTTTCTTT.

The genes are TRBV28 and TRBJ1-2; D gene uncertain. The V gene lost 8 bases and the J gene lost 8 bases, with 18 bases spanning the gap. This CDR3 contains 13 residues. The germline gives CDR1 MDHEN, CDR2 SYDVKM. The CDR3 DNA sequence: TGTGCCAGCCCTTTAAGGACGACGGGGGGCTACACCTTC. This translates into CASPLRTTGGYTF.

The chain employs TRBV2 and TRBJ1-2; a possible D gene is TRBD1 (5 bases). This CDR3 spans 12 amino acids. Trimming cost V 8 bases and J 4 bases, with 11 bases left between them. CDR1 SNHLY and CDR2 FYNNEI come from the germline V gene. DNA of the CDR3: TGTGCCAGCTGGAACGGGGGCTATGGCTACACCTTC. It specifies CASWNGGYGYTF.

The chain carries TRBV9 and TRBJ2-5; D tentatively fits TRBD1 or TRBD2 (5 bases each). V was trimmed by 0 bases and J by 2 bases, leaving 14 bases between them. This CDR3 is 16 amino acids long. Germline V gene sequence: CDR1 SGDLS, CDR2 YYNGEE. The CDR3 loop is CASSVASRASQETQYF. The CDR3 region has the DNA TGTGCCAGCAGCGTAGCTAGCAGGGCATCACAAGAGACCCAGTACTTC.

The rearrangement joins TRBV14 to TRBJ2-5; 9 bases map to TRBD2. Per germline, CDR1 SGHDN and CDR2 FVKESK. The CDR3 is made up of 15 amino acids. The V and J ends lost 1 base and 2 bases, in that order; junction bases with no gene match: 2. CDR3 nucleotides: TGTGCCAGCAGCCAAGGACTAGCGGAACAAGAGACCCAGTACTTC. Translating gives CASSQGLAEQETQYF.

The chain couples TRBV28 to TRBJ2-3, with unresolved D. This CDR3 contains 13 residues. The V and J ends lost 8 bases and 1 base respectively, with 10 bases between them. Germline CDR1 MDHEN, CDR2 SYDVKM. CDR3 residues: CASSGRGTDTQYF. As DNA, the CDR3 is TGTGCCAGCTCCGGACGGGGCACAGATACGCAGTATTTT.

The rearrangement uses TRBV7-6 and TRBJ1-2; 8 bases align to TRBD1. The V gene end was trimmed by 5 bases and the J gene end by 4 bases; junction bases not matched to a gene: 3. In germline, CDR1 is SGHVS, CDR2 FNYEAQ. This CDR3 has 13 residues. CDR3 amino acids: CASSRDRSYGYTF. The CDR3 DNA reads TGTGCCAGCAGCCGGGACAGGAGCTATGGCTACACCTTC.

The chain links TRBV4-3 to TRBJ2-7; D gene ambiguous. The germline CDR1 and CDR2 sequences are LGHNA and YSLEER. This CDR3 region has 14 residues. Trimming removed 2 bases at V and 0 bases at J, with 8 bases between. The CDR3 reads CASSQMTDSYEQYF. The CDR3 DNA follows: TGCGCCAGCAGCCAAATGACGGACTCCTACGAGCAGTACTTC.

The chain uses TRBV5-4 and TRBJ2-2; D not resolved. V lost 0 bases and J lost 7, with 4 bases in between. Germline lookup yields CDR1 SGHNT and CDR2 YYREEE (reference sequence). The CDR3 runs 12 residues. Written as DNA, the CDR3 is TGTGCCAGCAGCTTGGAGGTCGGGGAGCTGTTTTTT. Protein product: CASSLEVGELFF.

V and J are TRBV27 and TRBJ2-3; TRBD2 agrees at 13 bases. Per the germline V gene, CDR1 is MNHEY and CDR2 is SMNVEV (reference sequence). V dropped 6 bases and J dropped 2; count of bases not matched to a gene: 2. This CDR3 is built from 15 residues. DNA for the CDR3: TGTGCCAGCAGAGGACTAGCGGGGGACACAGATACGCAGTATTTT. Protein: CASRGLAGDTDTQYF.

This chain links TRBV29-1 with TRBJ2-7; possibly TRBD1 for D (6 bases). The CDR3 extends over 15 amino acids. Per germline, CDR1 SQVTM and CDR2 ANQGSEA. Trimming pared 4 bases from V and 3 bases from J, leaving 19 bases between. As DNA, the CDR3 is TGCAGCGTTGGGGGGTCCGGGGACAAACTCTACGAGCAGTACTTC. This encodes CSVGGSGDKLYEQYF.

The genes are TRBV9 and TRBJ2-1; 9 nucleotides agree with TRBD2. J lost 0 bases, V lost 7 bases, and 2 bases had no gene match. There are 14 residues in the CDR3. CDR1 is SGDLS, CDR2 YYNGEE, per germline. CDR3 DNA sequence: TGTGCCAGCGGGCGGGGGGGCTCCTACAATGAGCAGTTCTTC. Translation: CASGRGGSYNEQFF. Based on the CDR3 plus reference TRBV9 and TRBJ2-1, the full variable domain is DSGVTQTPKHLITATGQRVTLRCSPRSGDLSVYWYQQSLDQGLQFLIQYYNGEERAKGNILERFSAQQFPDLHSELNLSSLELGDSALYFCASGRGGSYNEQFFGPGTRLTVL.

The gene calls are TRBV5-1 and TRBJ2-1, with a possible D match to TRBD1 (6 bases). Deletions cut 5 bases from V and 7 bases from J, with 19 bases between. This CDR3 has 15 residues. CDR1 is SGHRS and CDR2 is YFSETQ in the germline V gene. The CDR3 sequence: CASSPSLGGRNEQFF. CDR3 coding DNA: TGCGCCAGCAGTCCTTCACTAGGGGGTCGGAATGAGCAGTTCTTC.

This chain connects TRBV2 to TRBJ2-2; TRBD1 aligns across 7 bases. CDR1 and CDR2 (germline): SNHLY, FYNNEI. Unmatched junction bases numbered 11, after V lost 4 bases and J lost 3 bases. The CDR3 loop spans 17 amino acids. For the CDR3, the DNA is TGTGCCAGCAGTGTTAGTCTCGGACAGGTTTACACCGGGGAGCTGTTTTTT. Translating it yields CASSVSLGQVYTGELFF.

The chain couples TRBV28 to TRBJ2-1; D remains ambiguous. Germline V gene sequence: CDR1 MDHEN, CDR2 SYDVKM. The ends were cut back, 4 bases at V and 2 bases at J, with 0 bases in the middle. This CDR3 has 11 amino acids. The chain's CDR3 is CASSSYNEQFF. In nucleotides, the CDR3 is TGTGCCAGCAGTTCCTACAATGAGCAGTTCTTC.

The chain joins TRBV7-2 to TRBJ2-7; 10 bases map to TRBD2. V was pared by 6 bases and J by 0 bases, with 5 bases of the junction left unmatched. Germline V gene data show CDR1 as SGHTA and CDR2 as FQGNSA. CDR3 size: 15 residues. CDR3 coding DNA: TGTGCCAGCAGTCGAAGCGGGGGGGGCTCCTACGAGCAGTACTTC. Amino acids: CASSRSGGGSYEQYF.

In its sample, this clone was seen a few times. This chain uses TRBV2 with TRBJ1-5; D is perhaps TRBD1 (5 bases). Trimming took 5 bases from V and 0 from J, leaving 11 bases between them. The CDR3 length is 15 residues. In germline, CDR1 is SNHLY, CDR2 FYNNEI. The CDR3 sequence: CASSLNRPSNQPQHF. The CDR3 nucleotides are TGTGCCAGCAGTTTGAACAGGCCTAGCAATCAGCCCCAGCATTTT.

The gene calls are TRBV13 and TRBJ2-1, with no clear D. The germline CDR1 and CDR2 sequences are PRHDT and FYEKMQ (reference sequence). The CDR3 spans 13 residues. Trimming removed 2 bases from V and 5 bases from J, with 7 bases in between. This CDR3 reads CASSLSWDNEQFF. CDR3 DNA sequence: TGTGCCAGCAGCTTATCATGGGACAATGAGCAGTTCTTC.